This T cell receptor (beta chain) was identified in a study of T-cell memory formation after mild COVID-19. Study observations and caveats: What remained unconfirmed was the SARS-CoV-2 specificity of second-wave clones peaking on day 37. Mainly in CM and EM were contracting CD4+ clones; CD8+ were in EMRA.

Concerning this clonotype: Its cognate antigen is unknown.

CDR3 length equals 15 residues. V was pared by 0 bases and J by 7 bases, with 8 bases of the junction left unmatched. CDR1 is LNHNV, CDR2 YYDKDF, per germline (reference sequence). TCRdb re-called the 5' RACE reads through MiXCR, storing one row per CDR3 protein. The data hold about 540,000 distinct CDR3 sequences, with over 20% observed a single time. The sequence derives from an adult woman who had mild COVID-19 (a few samples of this study predate the infection). Cell type and time point are not known. The sample consisted of PBMCs or a T cell subset sorted from them (not recorded which). The chain employs TRBV15 and TRBJ2-7; the match to TRBD2 covers 8 bases. The CDR3 bases are TGTGCCACCAGCAGAGAAAAGGGGGTAGCGGGAGAGCAGTACTTC. The encoded protein is CATSREKGVAGEQYF. The full variable domain, its missing parts supplied by reference TRBV15 and TRBJ2-7, is DAMVIQNPRYQVTQFGKPVTLSCSQTLNHNVMYWYQQKSSQAPKLLFHYYDKDFNNEADTPDNFQSRRPNTSFCFLDIRSPGLGDTAMYLCATSREKGVAGEQYFGPGTRLTVT.